These T cell receptor beta chains were read from a single sample in a study of cytomegalovirus exposure and HLA in healthy donors. The repertoire was sequenced with immunoSEQ multiplex PCR; TCRdb's copy has only in-frame clones and lacks some. Of more than 110,000 clones in the sample, 70% are singletons; the top ten hold 1.6%. The sample was PBMCs. Receptors originate from a young woman in good health and CMV-seronegative. CDR3s include the opening cysteine and the closing phenylalanine or tryptophan. D genes are given only for firm matches. Size tells how often a clone was seen (once, few, many) or the class of an expanded clone, and some rows leave it out.

.	TRBD1	TRBJ1-4	TRBV30	CAWSVHRLNRGNEKLFF	TGTGCCTGGAGTGTACACAGGTTGAACAGGGGTAATGAAAAACTGTTTTTT
.	TRBD2	TRBJ2-1	TRBV11-3	CASSGTSNEQFF	TGTGCCAGCAGCGGGACTAGCAATGAGCAGTTCTTC
once	.	TRBJ2-5	TRBV7-9	CASSLGQGVQYF	TGTGCCAGCAGCTTAGGGCAGGGTGTGCAGTACTTC
few	TRBD2	TRBJ2-3	TRBV2	CASSRLAGGLGDTQYF	TGTGCCAGCAGCCGACTAGCGGGAGGGCTGGGGGATACGCAGTATTTT
.	.	TRBJ2-1	TRBV2	CASSAGPVNEQFF	TGTGCCAGCAGTGCAGGGCCCGTGAATGAGCAGTTCTTC
.	.	TRBJ1-2	TRBV7-8	CASSLAQGIYGYTF	TGTGCCAGCAGCTTAGCACAGGGAATCTATGGCTACACCTTC
few	TRBD1	TRBJ2-1	TRBV28	CASYDRGLHNEQFF	TGTGCCAGCTATGACAGGGGGCTTCACAATGAGCAGTTCTTC
.	.	TRBJ1-2	TRBV25-1	CASSDYSYGYTF	TGTGCCAGCAGTGATTATTCGTATGGCTACACCTTC
once	TRBD1	TRBJ2-7	TRBV2	CASRQGAFNEQYF	TGTGCCAGCAGGCAGGGGGCGTTTAACGAGCAGTACTTC
.	.	TRBJ2-7	TRBV6-1	CASQEASAGEQYF	TGTGCCAGTCAAGAGGCTAGCGCGGGCGAGCAGTACTTC